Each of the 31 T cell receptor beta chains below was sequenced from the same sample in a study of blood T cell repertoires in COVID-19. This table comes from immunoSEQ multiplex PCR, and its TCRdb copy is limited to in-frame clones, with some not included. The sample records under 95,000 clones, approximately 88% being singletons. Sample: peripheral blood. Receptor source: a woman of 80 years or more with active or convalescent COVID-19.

CDR3 DNA: TGTGCCAGCAGCCACACCGGGACAGGGGTCAACAATGAGCAGTTCTTC. It translates to CASSHTGTGVNNEQFF. The chain is built from TRBV5-8 and TRBJ2-1, with TRBD1 matching over 10 bases. Germline CDR1 and CDR2: SGHTS and YDEGEE. V was clipped by 4 bases and J by 5 bases; unmatched bases: 9. The CDR3 runs 16 residues.

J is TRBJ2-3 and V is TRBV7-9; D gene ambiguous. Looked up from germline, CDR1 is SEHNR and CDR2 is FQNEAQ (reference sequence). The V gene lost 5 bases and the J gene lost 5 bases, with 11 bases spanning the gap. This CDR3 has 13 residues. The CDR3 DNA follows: TGTGCCAGCAGCCGGAGTAGGCGAGATACGCAGTATTTT. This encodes CASSRSRRDTQYF.

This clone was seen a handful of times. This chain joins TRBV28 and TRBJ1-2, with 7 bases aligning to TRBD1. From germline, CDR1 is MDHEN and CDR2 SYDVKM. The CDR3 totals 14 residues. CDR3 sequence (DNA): TGTGCTCTCAGGTCGGGTGACAGGGCTGGTGGCTACACCTTC. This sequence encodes CALRSGDRAGGYTF.

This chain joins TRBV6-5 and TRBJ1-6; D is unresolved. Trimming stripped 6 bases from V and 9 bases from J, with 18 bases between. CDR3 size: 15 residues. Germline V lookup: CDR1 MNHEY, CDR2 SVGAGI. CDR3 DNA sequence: TGTGCCAGCAGCCGCAGCGCCGGGTTAGGTTCACCCCTCCACTTT. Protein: CASSRSAGLGSPLHF.

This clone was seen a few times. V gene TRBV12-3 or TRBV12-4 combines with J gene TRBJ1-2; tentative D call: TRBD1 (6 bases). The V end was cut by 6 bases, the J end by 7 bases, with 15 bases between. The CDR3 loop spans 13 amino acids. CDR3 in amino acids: CASRPMGASGYTF. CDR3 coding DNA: TGTGCCAGCAGGCCCATGGGGGCGAGTGGCTACACCTTC.

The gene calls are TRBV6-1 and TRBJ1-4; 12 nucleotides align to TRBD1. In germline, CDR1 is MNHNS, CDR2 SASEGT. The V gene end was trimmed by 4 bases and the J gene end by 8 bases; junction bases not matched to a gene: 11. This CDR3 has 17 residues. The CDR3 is CASSGRDRGRAVEKLFF. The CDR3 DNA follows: TGTGCCAGCAGTGGGAGGGACAGGGGGCGCGCGGTCGAAAAACTGTTTTTT.

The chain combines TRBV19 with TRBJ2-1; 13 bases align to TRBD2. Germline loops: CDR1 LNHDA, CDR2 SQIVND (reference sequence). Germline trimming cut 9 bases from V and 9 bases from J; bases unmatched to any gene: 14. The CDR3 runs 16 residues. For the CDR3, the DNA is TGTGCCAGCTCGTCCCTCACTAGCGGGGGGGCCCCTGAGCAGTTCTTC. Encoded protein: CASSSLTSGGAPEQFF.

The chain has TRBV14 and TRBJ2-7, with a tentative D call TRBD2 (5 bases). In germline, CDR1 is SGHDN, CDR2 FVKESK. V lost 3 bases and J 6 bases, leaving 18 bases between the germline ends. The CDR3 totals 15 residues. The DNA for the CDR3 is TGTGCCAGCAGCCAGCTCGGAGGAGGTCTGGGCGAGCAGTACTTC. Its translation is CASSQLGGGLGEQYF.

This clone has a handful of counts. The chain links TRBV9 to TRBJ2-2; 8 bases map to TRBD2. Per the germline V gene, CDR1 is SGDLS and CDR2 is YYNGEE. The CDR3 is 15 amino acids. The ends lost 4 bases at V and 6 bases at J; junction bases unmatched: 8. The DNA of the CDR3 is TGTGCCAGCAGCCTACTAGCGGATGGGGCCGGGGAGCTGTTTTTT. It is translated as CASSLLADGAGELFF.

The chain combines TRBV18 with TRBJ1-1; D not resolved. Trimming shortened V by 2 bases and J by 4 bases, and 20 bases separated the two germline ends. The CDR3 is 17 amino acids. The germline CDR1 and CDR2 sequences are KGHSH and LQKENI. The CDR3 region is CASSPGDLWQAGTEAFF. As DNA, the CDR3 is TGTGCCAGCTCACCAGGAGACTTATGGCAAGCGGGCACTGAAGCTTTCTTT.

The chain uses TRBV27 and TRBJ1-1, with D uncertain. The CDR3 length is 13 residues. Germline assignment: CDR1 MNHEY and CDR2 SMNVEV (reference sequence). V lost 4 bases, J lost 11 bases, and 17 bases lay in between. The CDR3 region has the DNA TGTGCCAGCAGTTGGAGGGCCAAGGGAGATGCTTTCTTT. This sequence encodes CASSWRAKGDAFF.

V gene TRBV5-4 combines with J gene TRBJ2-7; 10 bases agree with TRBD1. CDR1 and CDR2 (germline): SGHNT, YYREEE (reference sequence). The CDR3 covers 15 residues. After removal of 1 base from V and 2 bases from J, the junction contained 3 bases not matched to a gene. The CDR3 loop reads CASSLSGTGAYEQYF. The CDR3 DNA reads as TGTGCCAGCAGCTTGTCCGGGACAGGGGCCTACGAGCAGTACTTC.

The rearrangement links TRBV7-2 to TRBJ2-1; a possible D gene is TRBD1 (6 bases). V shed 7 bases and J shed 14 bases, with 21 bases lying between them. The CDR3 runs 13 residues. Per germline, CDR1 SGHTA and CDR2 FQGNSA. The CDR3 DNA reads TGTGCCAGCAAACTAAACTTGGGGGCGCGGGAGTTCTTC. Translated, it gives CASKLNLGAREFF. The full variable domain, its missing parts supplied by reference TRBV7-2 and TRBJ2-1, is GAGVSQSPSNKVTEKGKDVELRCDPISGHTALYWYRQSLGQGLEFLIYFQGNSAPDKSGLPSDRFSAERTGGSVSTLTIQRTQQEDSAVYLCASKLNLGAREFFGPGTRLTVL.

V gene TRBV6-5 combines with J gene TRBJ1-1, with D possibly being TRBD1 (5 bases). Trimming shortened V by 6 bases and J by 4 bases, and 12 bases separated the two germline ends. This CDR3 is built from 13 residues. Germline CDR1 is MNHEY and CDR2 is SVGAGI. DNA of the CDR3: TGTGCCAGCAGCCCAGGGCGCACCACTGAAGCTTTCTTT. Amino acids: CASSPGRTTEAFF.

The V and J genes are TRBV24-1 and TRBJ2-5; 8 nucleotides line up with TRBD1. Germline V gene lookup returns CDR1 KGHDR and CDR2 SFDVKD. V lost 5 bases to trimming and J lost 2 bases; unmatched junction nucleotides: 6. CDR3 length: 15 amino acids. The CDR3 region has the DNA TGTGCCACCAGTGTGGGAGGACAGGGTCAAGAGACCCAGTACTTC. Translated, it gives CATSVGGQGQETQYF.

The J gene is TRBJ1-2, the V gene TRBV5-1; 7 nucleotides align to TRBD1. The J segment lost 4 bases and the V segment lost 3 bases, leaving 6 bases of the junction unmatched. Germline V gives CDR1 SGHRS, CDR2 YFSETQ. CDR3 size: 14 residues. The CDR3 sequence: CASSSGQYRYGYTF. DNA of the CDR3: TGCGCCAGCAGCTCGGGACAGTACCGCTATGGCTACACCTTC.

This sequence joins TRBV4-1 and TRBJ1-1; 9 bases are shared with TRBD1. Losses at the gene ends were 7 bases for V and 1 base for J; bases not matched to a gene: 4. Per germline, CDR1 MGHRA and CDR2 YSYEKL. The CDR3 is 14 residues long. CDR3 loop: CASNVGQGNTEAFF. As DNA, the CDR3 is TGCGCCAGCAACGTGGGACAGGGGAACACTGAAGCTTTCTTT.

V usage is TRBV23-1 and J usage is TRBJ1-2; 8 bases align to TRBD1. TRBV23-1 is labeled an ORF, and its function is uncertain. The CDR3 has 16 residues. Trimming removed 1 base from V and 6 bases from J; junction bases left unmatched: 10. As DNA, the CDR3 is TGCGCCAGCAGTCAATTACAGGACAGGGTGAAGGATGGCTACACCTTC. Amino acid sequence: CASSQLQDRVKDGYTF.

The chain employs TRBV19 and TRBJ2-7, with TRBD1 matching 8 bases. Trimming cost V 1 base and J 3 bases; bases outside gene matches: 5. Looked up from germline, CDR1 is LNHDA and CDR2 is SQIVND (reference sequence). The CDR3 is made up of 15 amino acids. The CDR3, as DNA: TGTGCCAGTAGTATAGCAGGGGGCAGCTTCTACGAGCAGTACTTC. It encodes CASSIAGGSFYEQYF.

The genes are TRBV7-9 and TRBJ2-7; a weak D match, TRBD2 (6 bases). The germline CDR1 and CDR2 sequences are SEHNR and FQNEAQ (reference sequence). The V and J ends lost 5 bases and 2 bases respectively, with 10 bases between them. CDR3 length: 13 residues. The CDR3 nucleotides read TGTGCCAGCAGCCCGGACTACCCCTACGAGCAGTACTTC. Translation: CASSPDYPYEQYF.

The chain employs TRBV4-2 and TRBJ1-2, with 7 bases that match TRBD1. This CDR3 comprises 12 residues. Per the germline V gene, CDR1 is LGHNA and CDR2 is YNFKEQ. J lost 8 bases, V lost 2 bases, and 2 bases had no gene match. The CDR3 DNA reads TGTGCCAGCAGCCAAACAGGGGTAGGCTACACCTTC. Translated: CASSQTGVGYTF.

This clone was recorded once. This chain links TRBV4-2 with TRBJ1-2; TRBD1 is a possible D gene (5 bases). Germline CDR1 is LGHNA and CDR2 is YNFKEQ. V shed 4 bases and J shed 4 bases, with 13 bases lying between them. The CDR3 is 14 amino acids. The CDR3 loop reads CASSLNGASYGYTF. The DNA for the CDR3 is TGTGCCAGCAGCCTGAATGGGGCCTCCTATGGCTACACCTTC.

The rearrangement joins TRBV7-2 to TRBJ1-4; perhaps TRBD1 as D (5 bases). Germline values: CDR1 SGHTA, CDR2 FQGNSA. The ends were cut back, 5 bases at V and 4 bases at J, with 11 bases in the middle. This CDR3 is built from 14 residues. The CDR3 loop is CASSTDRSNEKLFF. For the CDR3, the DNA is TGTGCCAGCAGCACTGACAGAAGTAATGAAAAACTGTTTTTT. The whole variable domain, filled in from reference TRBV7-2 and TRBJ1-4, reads GAGVSQSPSNKVTEKGKDVELRCDPISGHTALYWYRQSLGQGLEFLIYFQGNSAPDKSGLPSDRFSAERTGGSVSTLTIQRTQQEDSAVYLCASSTDRSNEKLFFGSGTQLSVL.

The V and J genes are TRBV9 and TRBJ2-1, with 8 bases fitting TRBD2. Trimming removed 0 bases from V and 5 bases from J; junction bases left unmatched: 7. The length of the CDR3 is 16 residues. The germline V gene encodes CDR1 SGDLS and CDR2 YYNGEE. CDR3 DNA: TGTGCCAGCAGCGTAGCTCCGGGAGGGACCCACAATGAGCAGTTCTTC. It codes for CASSVAPGGTHNEQFF.

The CDR3 bases are TGTGCCAGCGGGGAGGCGTACGAGACCCAGTACTTC. Amino acids: CASGEAYETQYF. The chain links TRBV2 to TRBJ2-5; D may be TRBD2 (6 bases). The CDR3 has 12 residues. V lost 8 bases and J 5 bases, leaving 12 bases between the germline ends. Germline lookup yields CDR1 SNHLY and CDR2 FYNNEI.

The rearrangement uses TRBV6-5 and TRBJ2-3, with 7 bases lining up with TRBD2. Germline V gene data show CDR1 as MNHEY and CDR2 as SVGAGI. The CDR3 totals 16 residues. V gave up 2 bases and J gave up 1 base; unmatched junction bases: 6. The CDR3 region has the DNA TGTGCCAGCAGTTACCTACCTCGGGGGGGCACAGATACGCAGTATTTT. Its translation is CASSYLPRGGTDTQYF.

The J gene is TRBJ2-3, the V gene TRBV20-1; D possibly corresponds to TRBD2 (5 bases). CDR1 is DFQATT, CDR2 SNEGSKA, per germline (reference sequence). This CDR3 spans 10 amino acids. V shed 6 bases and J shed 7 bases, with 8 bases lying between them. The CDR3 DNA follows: TGCAGTGCCGGGGAGTATACGCAGTATTTT. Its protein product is CSAGEYTQYF.

DNA for the CDR3: TGTGCCAGCAGTTCTCGACATCGAGGGAGCAATCAGCCCCAGCATTTT. Translated: CASSSRHRGSNQPQHF. The rearrangement joins TRBV6-6 to TRBJ1-5; the D is unclear. Germline V gene sequence: CDR1 MNHNY, CDR2 SVGAGI (reference sequence). The CDR3 contains 16 residues. V was pared by 4 bases and J by 1 base, with 14 bases between.

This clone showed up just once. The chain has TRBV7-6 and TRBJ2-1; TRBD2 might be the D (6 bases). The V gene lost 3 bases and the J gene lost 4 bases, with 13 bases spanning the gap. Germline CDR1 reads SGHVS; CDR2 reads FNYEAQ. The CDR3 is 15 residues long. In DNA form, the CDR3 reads TGTGCCAGCAGCTTCATTGGGCGGGGATACAATGAGCAGTTCTTC. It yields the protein CASSFIGRGYNEQFF. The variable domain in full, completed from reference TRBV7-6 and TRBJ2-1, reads GAGVSQSPRYKVTKRGQDVALRCDPISGHVSLYWYRQALGQGPEFLTYFNYEAQQDKSGLPNDRFSAERPEGSISTLTIQRTEQRDSAMYRCASSFIGRGYNEQFFGPGTRLTVL.

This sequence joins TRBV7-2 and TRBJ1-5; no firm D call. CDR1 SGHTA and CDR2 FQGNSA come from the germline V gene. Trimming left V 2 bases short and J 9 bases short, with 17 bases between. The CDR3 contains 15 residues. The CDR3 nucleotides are TGTGCCAGCAGCTTACGTCACGGAGGAGAGTGGCCCCAGCATTTT. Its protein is CASSLRHGGEWPQHF.

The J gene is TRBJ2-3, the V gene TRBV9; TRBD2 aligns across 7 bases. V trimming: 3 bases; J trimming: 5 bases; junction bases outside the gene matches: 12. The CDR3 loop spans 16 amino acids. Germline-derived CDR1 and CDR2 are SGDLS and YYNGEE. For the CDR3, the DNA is TGTGCCAGCAGCGGGGGTAGCGGGTATGTTGAAGATACGCAGTATTTT. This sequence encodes CASSGGSGYVEDTQYF.